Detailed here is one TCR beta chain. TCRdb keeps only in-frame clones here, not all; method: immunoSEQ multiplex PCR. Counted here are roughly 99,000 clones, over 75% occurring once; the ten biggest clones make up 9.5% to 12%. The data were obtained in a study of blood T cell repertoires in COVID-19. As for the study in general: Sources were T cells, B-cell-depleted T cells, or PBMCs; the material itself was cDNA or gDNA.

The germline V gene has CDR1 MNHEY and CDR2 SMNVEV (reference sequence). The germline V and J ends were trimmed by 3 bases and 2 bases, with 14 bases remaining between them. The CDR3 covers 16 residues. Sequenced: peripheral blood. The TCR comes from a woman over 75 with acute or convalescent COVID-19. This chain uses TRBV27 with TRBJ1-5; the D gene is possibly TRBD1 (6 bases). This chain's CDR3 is CASSLGGASGNQPQHF. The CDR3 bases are TGTGCCAGCAGTTTGGGGGGGGCGTCCGGCAATCAGCCCCAGCATTTT.